This T cell receptor (beta chain) derives from a study of early T cells in non-severe SARS-CoV-2 infection. In the study overall: Sequencing targeted bulk RNA from unsorted whole blood, leaving chains unpaired.

In this sample, this clonotype turned up many times. Its antigen remains unidentified. The CDR3 runs 18 residues. Germline CDR1 and CDR2: SGHTA and FQGTGA. Unmatched junction bases numbered 13, after V lost 4 bases and J lost 1 base. Unique molecular identifier tags were affixed to discrete cDNA molecules. MiXCR was run by TCRdb on the 5' RACE reads, yielding one entry per CDR3 protein. The data hold about 59,000 distinct CDR3 sequences, with approximately 13% observed a single time. Study outcomes and limitations: In VDJdb matching, anti-spike CD8 responses were favored while private and CD4 specificities went missing.

The sequences come from whole blood, collected at baseline. V gene TRBV7-3 combines with J gene TRBJ2-3; 8 bases are a match to TRBD2. This clonotype was sampled from an adult who was a healthcare worker with PCR-confirmed SARS-CoV-2 infection or an uninfected control (not recorded which). In nucleotides, the CDR3 is TGTGCCAGCAGCTCCATCCCGGGGGGGCCAAGTGGCACAGATACGCAGTATTTT. Amino acids: CASSSIPGGPSGTDTQYF.